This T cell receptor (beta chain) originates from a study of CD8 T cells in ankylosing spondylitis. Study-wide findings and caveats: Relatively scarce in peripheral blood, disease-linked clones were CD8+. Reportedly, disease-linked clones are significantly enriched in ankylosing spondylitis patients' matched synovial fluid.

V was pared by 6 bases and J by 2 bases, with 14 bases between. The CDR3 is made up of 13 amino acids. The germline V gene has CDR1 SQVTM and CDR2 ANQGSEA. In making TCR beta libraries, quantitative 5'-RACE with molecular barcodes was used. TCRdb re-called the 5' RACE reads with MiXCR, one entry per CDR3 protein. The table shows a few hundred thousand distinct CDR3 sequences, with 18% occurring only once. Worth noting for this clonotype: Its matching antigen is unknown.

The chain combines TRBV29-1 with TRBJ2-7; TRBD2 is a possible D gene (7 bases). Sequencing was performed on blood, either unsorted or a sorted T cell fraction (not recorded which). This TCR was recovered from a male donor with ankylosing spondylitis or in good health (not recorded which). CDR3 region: CSVRGGDTYEQYF. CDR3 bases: TGCAGCGTCCGGGGAGGGGACACCTACGAGCAGTACTTC.